Listed below are T cell receptor beta chains from one sample, sequenced in a study of graft-versus-host responses after intestinal transplantation. The data were produced by immunoSEQ multiplex PCR, yet TCRdb's version contains in-frame clones alone and is incomplete. The sample consists of 95,000 to 100,000 clones, around 86% of them appearing once. Specimen: PBMCs, collected 255 days after intestinal transplant. Receptors were obtained from a human patient who received an intestinal transplant, so some T cells may come from the graft donor. Both conserved end residues are part of each CDR3.

TRBV7-2	TRBJ2-7	CASSLGGGPTYEQYF
TRBV19	TRBJ2-5	CASSVGGMRETQYF
TRBV27	TRBJ1-1	CASSALWNTEAFF
TRBV4-1	TRBJ2-1	CASSWGVANEQFF
TRBV27	TRBJ2-7	CASSLSRGSEQYF
TRBV29-1	TRBJ1-1	CSVSTGLSTEAFF
TRBV6-5	TRBJ2-2	CASRPLALNTGELFF
TRBV18	TRBJ2-1	CASSPQNGTLIEQFF
TRBV4-2	TRBJ1-2	CASSQTISGNYGYTF
TRBV7-2	TRBJ2-5	CASSLEGLGQETQYF
TRBV28	TRBJ2-7	CASSLIRAGLHEQYF
TRBV6-9	TRBJ1-5	CARRRATSNQPQHF
TRBV14	TRBJ2-1	CASSVFSGRAYNEQFF
TRBV5-4	TRBJ2-2	CASSWGQDNTGELFF
TRBV4-1	TRBJ2-2	CASSPGPSGGVSGELFF
TRBV6-5	TRBJ2-5	CASSKEQGAGETQYF
TRBV28	TRBJ2-4	CASSLTEAANIQYF